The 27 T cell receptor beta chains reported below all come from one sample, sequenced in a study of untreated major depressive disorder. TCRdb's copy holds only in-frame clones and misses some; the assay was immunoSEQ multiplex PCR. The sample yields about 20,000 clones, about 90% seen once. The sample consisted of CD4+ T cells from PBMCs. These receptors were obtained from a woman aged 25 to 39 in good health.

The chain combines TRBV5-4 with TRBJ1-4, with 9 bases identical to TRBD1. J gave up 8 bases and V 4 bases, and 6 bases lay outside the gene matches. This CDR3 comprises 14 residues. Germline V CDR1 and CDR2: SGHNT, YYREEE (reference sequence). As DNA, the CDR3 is TGTGCCAGCAGCGTACAGGGGGCTCAAGAAAAACTGTTTTTT. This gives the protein CASSVQGAQEKLFF.

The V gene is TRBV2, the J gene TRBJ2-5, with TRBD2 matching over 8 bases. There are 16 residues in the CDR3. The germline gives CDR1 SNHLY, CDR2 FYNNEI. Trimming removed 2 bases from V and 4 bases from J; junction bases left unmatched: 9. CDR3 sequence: CASSESTGGPRETQYF. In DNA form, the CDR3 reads TGTGCCAGCAGTGAATCGACGGGGGGGCCTCGAGAGACCCAGTACTTC.

CDR3 residues: CAWSEGLSTDTQYF. CDR3 DNA sequence: TGTGCCTGGAGCGAGGGACTGAGCACAGATACGCAGTATTTT. The chain combines TRBV30 with TRBJ2-3; weak D call: TRBD2 (6 bases). The CDR3 is made up of 14 amino acids. Germline V lookup: CDR1 GTSNPN, CDR2 SVGIG (reference sequence). Trimming cost V 3 bases and J 0 bases, with 10 bases left between them.

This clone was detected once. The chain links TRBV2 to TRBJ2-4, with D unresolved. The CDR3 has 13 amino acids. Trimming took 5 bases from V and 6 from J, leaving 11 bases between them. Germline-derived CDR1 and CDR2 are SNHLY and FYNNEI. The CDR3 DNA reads TGTGCCAGCAGTCCTGGCGGACGAAACATTCAGTACTTC. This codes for CASSPGGRNIQYF.

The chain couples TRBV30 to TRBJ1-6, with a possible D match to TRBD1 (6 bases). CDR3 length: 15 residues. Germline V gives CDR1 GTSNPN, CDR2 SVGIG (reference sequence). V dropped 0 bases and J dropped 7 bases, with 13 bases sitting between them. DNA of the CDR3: TGTGCCTGGAGTGTGCGCGGGGGGCAGAATTCACCCCTCCACTTT. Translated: CAWSVRGGQNSPLHF.

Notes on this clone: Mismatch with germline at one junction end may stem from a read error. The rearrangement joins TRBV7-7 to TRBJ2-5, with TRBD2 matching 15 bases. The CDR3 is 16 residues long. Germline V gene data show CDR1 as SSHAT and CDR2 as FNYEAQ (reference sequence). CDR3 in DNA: TGTGCTAGCAGCTGGGGACTAGCGGGAGGCCAAGAGACCCAGTACTTC. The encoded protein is CASSWGLAGGQETQYF.

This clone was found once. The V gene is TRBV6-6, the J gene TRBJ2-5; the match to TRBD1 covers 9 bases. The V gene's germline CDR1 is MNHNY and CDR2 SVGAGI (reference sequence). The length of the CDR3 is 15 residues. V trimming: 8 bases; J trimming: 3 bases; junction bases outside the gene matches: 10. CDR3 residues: CASRTMGQGEETQYF. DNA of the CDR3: TGTGCCAGCCGTACGATGGGACAGGGTGAAGAGACCCAGTACTTC.

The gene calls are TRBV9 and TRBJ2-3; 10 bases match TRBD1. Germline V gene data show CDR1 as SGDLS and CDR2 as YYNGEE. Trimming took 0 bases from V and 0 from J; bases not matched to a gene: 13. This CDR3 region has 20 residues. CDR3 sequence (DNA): TGTGCCAGCAGCGTAGGACTATGGGGGACAGGGGCTGCTAGCACAGATACGCAGTATTTT. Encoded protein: CASSVGLWGTGAASTDTQYF.

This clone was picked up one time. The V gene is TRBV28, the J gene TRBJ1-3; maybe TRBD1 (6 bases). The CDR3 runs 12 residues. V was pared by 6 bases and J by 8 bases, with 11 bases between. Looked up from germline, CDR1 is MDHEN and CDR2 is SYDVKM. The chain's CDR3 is CASRQQGYTIYF. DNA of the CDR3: TGTGCCAGCAGACAACAGGGCTACACCATATATTTT.

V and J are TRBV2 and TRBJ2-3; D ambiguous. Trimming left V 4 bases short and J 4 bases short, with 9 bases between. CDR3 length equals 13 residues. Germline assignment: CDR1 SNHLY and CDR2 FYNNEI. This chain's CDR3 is CASSVTLSDTQYF. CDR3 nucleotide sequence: TGTGCCAGCAGTGTGACTCTATCAGATACGCAGTATTTT. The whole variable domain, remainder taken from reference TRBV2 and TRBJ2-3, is EPEVTQTPSHQVTQMGQEVILRCVPISNHLYFYWYRQILGQKVEFLVSFYNNEISEKSEIFDDQFSVERPDGSNFTLKIRSTKLEDSAMYFCASSVTLSDTQYFGPGTRLTVL.

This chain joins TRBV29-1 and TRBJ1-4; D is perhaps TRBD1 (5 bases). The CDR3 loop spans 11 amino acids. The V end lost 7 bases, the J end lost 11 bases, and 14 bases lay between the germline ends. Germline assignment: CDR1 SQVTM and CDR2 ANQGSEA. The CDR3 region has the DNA TGCAGCGCCCAGGGCGATGGGAAACTGTTTTTT. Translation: CSAQGDGKLFF.

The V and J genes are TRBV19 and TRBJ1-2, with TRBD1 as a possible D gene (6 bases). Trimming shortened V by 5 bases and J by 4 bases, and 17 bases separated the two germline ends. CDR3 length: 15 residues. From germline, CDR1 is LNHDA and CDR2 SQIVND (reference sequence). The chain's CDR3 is CASSSDRPFSYGYTF. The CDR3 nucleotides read TGTGCCAGTAGTTCGGACAGACCATTTTCCTATGGCTACACCTTC.

This CDR3 is CASSTPRTLASPEAFF. As DNA, the CDR3 is TGTGCCAGTAGTACCCCCCGGACATTAGCATCCCCTGAAGCTTTCTTT. The V gene is TRBV19, the J gene TRBJ1-1, with D possibly matching TRBD1 (5 bases). With 4 bases removed from V and 6 bases from J, the gap between germline ends came to 21 bases. Germline CDR1 and CDR2: LNHDA and SQIVND (reference sequence). The CDR3 totals 16 residues.

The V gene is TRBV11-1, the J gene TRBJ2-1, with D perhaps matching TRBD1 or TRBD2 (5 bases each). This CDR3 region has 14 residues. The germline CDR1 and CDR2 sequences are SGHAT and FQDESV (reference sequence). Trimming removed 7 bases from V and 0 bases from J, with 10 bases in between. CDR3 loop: CASNGASSYNEQFF. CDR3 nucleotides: TGTGCCAGCAACGGGGCGAGCTCCTACAATGAGCAGTTCTTC.

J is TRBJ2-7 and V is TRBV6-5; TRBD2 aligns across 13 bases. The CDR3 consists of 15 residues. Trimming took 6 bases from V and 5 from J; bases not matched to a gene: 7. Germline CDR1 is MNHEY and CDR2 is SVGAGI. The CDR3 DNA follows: TGTGCCAGCAGCCGTCTACTAGCGGGGGGGAACGAGCAGTACTTC. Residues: CASSRLLAGGNEQYF.

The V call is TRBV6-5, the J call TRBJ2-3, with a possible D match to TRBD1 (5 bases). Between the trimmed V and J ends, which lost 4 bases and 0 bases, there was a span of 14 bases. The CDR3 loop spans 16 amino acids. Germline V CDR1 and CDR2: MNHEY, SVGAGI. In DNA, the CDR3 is TGTGCCAGCAGTTCCCTGCTTAAGGGGAGCACAGATACGCAGTATTTT. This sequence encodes CASSSLLKGSTDTQYF.

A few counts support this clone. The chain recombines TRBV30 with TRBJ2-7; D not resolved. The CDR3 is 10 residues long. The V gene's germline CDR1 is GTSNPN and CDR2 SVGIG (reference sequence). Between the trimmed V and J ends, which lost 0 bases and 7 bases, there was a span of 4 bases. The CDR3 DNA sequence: TGTGCCTGGAGTGTGGGAGAGCAGTACTTC. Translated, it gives CAWSVGEQYF. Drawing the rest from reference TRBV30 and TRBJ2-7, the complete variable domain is SQTIHQWPATLVQPVGSPLSLECTVEGTSNPNLYWYRQAAGRGLQLLFYSVGIGQISSEVPQNLSASRPQDRQFILSSKKLLLSDSGFYLCAWSVGEQYFGPGTRLTVT.

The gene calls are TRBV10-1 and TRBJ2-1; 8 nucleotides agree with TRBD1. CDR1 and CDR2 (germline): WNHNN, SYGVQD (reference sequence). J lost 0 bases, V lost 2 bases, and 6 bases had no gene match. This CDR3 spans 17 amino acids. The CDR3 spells CASSERGQVSSYNEQFF. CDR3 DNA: TGCGCCAGCAGTGAGAGGGGACAGGTTAGCTCCTACAATGAGCAGTTCTTC.

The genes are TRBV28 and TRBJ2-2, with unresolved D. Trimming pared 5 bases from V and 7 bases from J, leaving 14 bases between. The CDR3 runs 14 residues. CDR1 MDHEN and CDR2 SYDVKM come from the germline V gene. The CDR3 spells CASSPPPLDGELFF. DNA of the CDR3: TGTGCCAGCAGTCCCCCGCCTTTGGACGGGGAGCTGTTTTTT. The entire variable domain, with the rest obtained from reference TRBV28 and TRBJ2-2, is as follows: DVKVTQSSRYLVKRTGEKVFLECVQDMDHENMFWYRQDPGLGLRLIYFSYDVKMKEKGDIPEGYSVSREKKERFSLILESASTNQTSMYLCASSPPPLDGELFFGEGSRLTVL.

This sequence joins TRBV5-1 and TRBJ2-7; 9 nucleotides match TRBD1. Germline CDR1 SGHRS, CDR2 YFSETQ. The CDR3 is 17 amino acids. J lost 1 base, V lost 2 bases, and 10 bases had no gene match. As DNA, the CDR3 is TGCGCCAGCAGCTTAAACCTGGTCGGACAGGGGTCCTACGAGCAGTACTTC. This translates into CASSLNLVGQGSYEQYF.

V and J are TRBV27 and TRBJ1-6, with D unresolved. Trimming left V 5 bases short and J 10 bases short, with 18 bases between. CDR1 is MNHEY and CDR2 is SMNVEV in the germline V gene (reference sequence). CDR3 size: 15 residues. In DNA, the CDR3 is TGTGCCAGCAGTGAAACCGGGAATCGGTACTCACCCCTCCACTTT. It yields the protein CASSETGNRYSPLHF.

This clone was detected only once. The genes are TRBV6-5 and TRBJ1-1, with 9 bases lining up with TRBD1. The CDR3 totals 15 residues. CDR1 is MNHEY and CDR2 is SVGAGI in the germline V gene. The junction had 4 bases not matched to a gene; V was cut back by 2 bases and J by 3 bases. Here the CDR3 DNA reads TGTGCCAGCAGTTACCTGACAGGGGGGGACACTGAAGCTTTCTTT. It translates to CASSYLTGGDTEAFF.

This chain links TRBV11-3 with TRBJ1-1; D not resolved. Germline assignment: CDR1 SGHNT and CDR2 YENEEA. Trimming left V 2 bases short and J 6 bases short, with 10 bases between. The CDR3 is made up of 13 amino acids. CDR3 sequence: CASSLMASAEAFF. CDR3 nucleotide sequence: TGTGCCAGCAGCTTAATGGCGAGCGCTGAAGCTTTCTTT.

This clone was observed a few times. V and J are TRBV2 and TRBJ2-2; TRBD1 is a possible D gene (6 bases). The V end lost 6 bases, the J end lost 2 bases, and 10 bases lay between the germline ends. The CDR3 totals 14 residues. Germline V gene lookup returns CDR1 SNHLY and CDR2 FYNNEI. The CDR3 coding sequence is TGTGCCAGCAGGCCGGGACAAAACACCGGGGAGCTGTTTTTT. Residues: CASRPGQNTGELFF.

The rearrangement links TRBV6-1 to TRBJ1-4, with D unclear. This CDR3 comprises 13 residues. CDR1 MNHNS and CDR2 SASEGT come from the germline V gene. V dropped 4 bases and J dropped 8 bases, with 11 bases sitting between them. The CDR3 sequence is CASSAYLGEKLFF. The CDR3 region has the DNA TGTGCCAGCAGTGCTTATCTGGGGGAAAAACTGTTTTTT.

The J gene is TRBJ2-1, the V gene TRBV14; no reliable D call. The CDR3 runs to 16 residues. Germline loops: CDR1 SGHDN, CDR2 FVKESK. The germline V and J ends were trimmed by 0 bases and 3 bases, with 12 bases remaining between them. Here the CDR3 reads CASSQDSGYNYNEQFF. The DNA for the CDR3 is TGTGCCAGCAGCCAAGATTCGGGTTACAACTACAATGAGCAGTTCTTC. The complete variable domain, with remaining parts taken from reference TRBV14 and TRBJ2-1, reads EAGVTQFPSHSVIEKGQTVTLRCDPISGHDNLYWYRRVMGKEIKFLLHFVKESKQDESGMPNNRFLAERTGGTYSTLKVQPAELEDSGVYFCASSQDSGYNYNEQFFGPGTRLTVL.

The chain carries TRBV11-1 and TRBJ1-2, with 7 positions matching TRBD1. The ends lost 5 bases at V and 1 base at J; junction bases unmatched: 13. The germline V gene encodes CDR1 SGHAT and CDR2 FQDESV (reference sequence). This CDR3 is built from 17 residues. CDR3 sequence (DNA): TGTGCCAGCAGCCCCCGGGACAGACCTCTCTTTAACTATGGCTACACCTTC. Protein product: CASSPRDRPLFNYGYTF.